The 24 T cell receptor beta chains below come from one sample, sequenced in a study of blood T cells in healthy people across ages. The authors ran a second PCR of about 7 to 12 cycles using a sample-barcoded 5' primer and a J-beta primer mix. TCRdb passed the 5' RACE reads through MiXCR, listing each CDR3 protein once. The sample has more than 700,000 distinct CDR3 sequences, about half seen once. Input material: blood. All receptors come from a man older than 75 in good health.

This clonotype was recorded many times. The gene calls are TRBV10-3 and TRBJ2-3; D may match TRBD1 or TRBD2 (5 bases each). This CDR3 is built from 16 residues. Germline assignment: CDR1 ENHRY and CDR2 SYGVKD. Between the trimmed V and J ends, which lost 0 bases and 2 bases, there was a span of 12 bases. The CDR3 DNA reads TGTGCCATCAGTGAGTCCCGGGGCCGAGTCACAGATACGCAGTATTTT. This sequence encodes CAISESRGRVTDTQYF.

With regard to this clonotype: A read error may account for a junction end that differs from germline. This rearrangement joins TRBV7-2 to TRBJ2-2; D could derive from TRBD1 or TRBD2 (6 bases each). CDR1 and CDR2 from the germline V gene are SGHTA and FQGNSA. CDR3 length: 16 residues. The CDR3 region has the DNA TGTGCCAGCAGCCTAGGGGGGCAGCGCCTCACCGGGGAGCCGTTTTTT. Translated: CASSLGGQRLTGEPFF.

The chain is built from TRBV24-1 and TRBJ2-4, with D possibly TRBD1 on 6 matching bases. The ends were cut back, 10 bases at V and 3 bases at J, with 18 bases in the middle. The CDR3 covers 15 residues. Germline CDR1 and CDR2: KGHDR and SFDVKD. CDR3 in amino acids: CATIHAGDDKNIQYF. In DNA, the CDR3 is TGTGCCACAATCCATGCAGGGGATGACAAAAACATTCAGTACTTC.

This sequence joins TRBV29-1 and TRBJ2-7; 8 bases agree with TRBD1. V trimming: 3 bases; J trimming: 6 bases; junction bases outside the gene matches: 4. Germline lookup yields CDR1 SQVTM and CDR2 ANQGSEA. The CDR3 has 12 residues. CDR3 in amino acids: CSVEVRGLEQYF. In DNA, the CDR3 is TGCAGCGTTGAGGTCAGGGGGCTCGAGCAGTACTTC.

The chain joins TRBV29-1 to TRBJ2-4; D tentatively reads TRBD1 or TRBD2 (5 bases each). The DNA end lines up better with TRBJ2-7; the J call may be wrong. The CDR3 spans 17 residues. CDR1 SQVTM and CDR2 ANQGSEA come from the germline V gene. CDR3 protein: CSVESGSGLWGNSEQYF. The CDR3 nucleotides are TGCAGCGTTGAATCGGGGTCCGGGCTATGGGGGAATAGCGAGCAGTACTTC.

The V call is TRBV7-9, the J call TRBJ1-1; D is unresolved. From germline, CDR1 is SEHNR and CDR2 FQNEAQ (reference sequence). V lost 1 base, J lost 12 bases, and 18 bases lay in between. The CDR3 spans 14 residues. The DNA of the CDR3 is TGTGCCAGCAGCTTAGGGGCGGGGAACCCAGTACCTTTCTTT. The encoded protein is CASSLGAGNPVPFF.

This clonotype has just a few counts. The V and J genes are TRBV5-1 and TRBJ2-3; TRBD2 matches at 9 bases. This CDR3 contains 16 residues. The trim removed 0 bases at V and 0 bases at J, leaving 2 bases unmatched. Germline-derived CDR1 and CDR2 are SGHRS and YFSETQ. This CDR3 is CASSLEAGGSTDTQYF. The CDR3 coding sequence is TGCGCCAGCAGCTTGGAAGCGGGAGGCAGCACAGATACGCAGTATTTT.

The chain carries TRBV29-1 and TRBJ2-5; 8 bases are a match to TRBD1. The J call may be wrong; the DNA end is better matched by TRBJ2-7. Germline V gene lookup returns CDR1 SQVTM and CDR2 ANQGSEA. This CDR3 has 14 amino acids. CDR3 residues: CSVGSRGQAYEQYF. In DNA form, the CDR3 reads TGCAGCGTTGGGTCTCGGGGACAGGCCTACGAGCAGTACTTC.

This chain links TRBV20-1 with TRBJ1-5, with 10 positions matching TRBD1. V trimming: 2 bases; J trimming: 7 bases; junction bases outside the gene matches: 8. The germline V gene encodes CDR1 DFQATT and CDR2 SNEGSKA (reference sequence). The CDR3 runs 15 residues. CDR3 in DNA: TGCAGTGCTAGACCGGGGACAGGGGTAGGGCAGCCCCAGCATTTT. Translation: CSARPGTGVGQPQHF.

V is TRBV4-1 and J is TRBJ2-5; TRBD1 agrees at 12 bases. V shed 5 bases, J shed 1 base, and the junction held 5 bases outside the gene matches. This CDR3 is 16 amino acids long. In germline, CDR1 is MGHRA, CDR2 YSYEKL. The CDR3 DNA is TGCGCCAGCAGCGTTGGGACAGGGGGCTTCCAAGAGACCCAGTACTTC. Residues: CASSVGTGGFQETQYF.

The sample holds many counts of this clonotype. This chain's CDR3 is CASSLADPLEYNEQFF. For the CDR3, the DNA is TGTGCCAGCAGCTTGGCTGACCCGCTCGAATACAATGAGCAGTTCTTC. J is TRBJ2-1 and V is TRBV7-9; no definite D call. V dropped 3 bases and J dropped 4 bases, with 16 bases sitting between them. The CDR3 is 16 amino acids. Germline CDR1 is SEHNR and CDR2 is FQNEAQ (reference sequence).

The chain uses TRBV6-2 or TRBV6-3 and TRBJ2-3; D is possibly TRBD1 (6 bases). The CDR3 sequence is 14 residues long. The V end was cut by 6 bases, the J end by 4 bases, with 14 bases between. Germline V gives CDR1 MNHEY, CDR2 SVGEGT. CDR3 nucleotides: TGTGCCAGCAGAAATACAGGGTTCGCAGATACGCAGTATTTT. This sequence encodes CASRNTGFADTQYF.

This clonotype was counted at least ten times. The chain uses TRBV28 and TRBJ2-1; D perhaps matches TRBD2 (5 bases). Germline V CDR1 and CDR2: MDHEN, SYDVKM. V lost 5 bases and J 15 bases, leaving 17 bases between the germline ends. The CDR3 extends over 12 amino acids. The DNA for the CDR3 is TGTGCCAGCAGTGGACTCATCGGCCATCTGTTCTTC. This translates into CASSGLIGHLFF.

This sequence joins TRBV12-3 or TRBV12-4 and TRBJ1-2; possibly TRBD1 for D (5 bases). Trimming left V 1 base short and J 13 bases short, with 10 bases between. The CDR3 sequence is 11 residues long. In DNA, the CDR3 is TGTGCCAGCAGTTTAGGGGGGTACAGCACCTTC. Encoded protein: CASSLGGYSTF.

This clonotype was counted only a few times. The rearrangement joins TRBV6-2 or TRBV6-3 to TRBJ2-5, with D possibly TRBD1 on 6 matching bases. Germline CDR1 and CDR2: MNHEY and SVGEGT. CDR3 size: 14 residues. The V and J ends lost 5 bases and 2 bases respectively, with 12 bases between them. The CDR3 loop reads CASSQRDNQETQYF. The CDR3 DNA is TGTGCCAGCAGTCAACGGGACAATCAAGAGACCCAGTACTTC.

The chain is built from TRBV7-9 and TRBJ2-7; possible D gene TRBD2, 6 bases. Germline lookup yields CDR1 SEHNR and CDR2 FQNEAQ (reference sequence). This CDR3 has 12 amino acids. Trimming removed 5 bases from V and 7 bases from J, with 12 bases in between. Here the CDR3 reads CASSPPAGEQYF. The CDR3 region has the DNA TGTGCCAGCAGCCCCCCTGCGGGGGAGCAGTACTTC.

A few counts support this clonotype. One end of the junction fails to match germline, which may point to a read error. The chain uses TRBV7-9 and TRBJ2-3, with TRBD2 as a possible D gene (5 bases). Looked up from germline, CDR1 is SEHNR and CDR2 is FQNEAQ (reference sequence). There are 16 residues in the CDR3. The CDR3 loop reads CASTLGQRTSTDTQYF. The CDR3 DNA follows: TGTGCCAGCACCTTAGGCCAGCGGACTAGCACAGATACGCAGTATTTT.

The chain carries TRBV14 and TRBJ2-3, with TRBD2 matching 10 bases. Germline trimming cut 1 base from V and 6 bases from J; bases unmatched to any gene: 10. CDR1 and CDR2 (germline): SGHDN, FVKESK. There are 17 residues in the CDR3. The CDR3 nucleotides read TGTGCCAGCAGCCAAGCACTAGCGGGGCAGATAGGGGATACGCAGTATTTT. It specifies CASSQALAGQIGDTQYF.

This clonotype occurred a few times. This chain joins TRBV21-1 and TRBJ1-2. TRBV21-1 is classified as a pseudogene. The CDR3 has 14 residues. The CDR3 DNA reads TGTGCCAGCAGCAAAGCGTGGACTAACTATGGCTACACCTTC. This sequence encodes CASSKAWTNYGYTF.

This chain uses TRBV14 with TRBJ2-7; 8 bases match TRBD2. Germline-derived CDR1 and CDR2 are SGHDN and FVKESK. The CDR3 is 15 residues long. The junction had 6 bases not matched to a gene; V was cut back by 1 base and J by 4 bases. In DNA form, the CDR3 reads TGTGCCAGCAGCCAAGCGGCGGGAGGAGGATACGAGCAGTACTTC. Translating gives CASSQAAGGGYEQYF. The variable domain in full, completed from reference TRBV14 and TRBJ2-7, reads EAGVTQFPSHSVIEKGQTVTLRCDPISGHDNLYWYRRVMGKEIKFLLHFVKESKQDESGMPNNRFLAERTGGTYSTLKVQPAELEDSGVYFCASSQAAGGGYEQYFGPGTRLTVT.

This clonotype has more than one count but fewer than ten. The CDR3 DNA is TGTGCCAGCAGCCGAGCGGGAGTGGTTTCCGGGGAGCTGTTTTTT. Its protein is CASSRAGVVSGELFF. This rearrangement joins TRBV12-3 or TRBV12-4 to TRBJ2-2, with 8 bases fitting TRBD2. The CDR3 is 15 residues long. Losses at the gene ends were 6 bases for V and 6 bases for J; bases not matched to a gene: 9.

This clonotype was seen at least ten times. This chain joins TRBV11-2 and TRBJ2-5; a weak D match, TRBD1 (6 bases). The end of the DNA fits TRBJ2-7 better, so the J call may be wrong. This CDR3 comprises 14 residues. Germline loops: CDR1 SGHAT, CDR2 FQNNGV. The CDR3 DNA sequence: TGTGCCAGCAGCTTAGATCAGGGGTTGCGCGAGCAGTACTTC. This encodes CASSLDQGLREQYF.

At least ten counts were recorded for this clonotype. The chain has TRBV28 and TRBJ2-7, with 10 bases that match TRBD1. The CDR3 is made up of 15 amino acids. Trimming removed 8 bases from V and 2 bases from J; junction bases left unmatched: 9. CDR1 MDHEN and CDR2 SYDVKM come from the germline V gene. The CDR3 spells CASRLRTGGTYEQYF. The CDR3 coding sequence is TGTGCCAGCCGCCTCCGGACAGGGGGAACCTACGAGCAGTACTTC.

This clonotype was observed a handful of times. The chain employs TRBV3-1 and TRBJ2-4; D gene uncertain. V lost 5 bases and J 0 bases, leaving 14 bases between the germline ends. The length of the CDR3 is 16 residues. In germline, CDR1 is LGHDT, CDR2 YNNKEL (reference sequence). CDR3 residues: CASSSTVRGAKNIQYF. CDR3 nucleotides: TGTGCCAGCAGCTCCACAGTCCGTGGAGCCAAAAACATTCAGTACTTC.